This T cell receptor (beta chain) is drawn from a study of blood T cell repertoires in COVID-19. TCRdb's copy holds only in-frame clones and misses some; the assay was immunoSEQ multiplex PCR. The data contain hundreds of thousands of clones, around 88% of them seen just once; the ten biggest clones take up approximately 6%. The TCR was taken from a woman aged 25 to 39 with COVID-19, enrolled during active disease. Material for sequencing was peripheral blood.

CDR3 amino acids: CATSSRYRGEQYF. In nucleotides, the CDR3 is TGTGCCACCAGCAGCCGATACAGGGGCGAGCAGTACTTC. The chain recombines TRBV15 with TRBJ2-7; 7 bases align to TRBD1. CDR1 LNHNV and CDR2 YYDKDF come from the germline V gene (reference sequence). This CDR3 is built from 13 residues. V lost 3 bases to trimming and J lost 6 bases; unmatched junction nucleotides: 5.